These 19 T cell receptor beta chains came from one sample sequenced in a study of blood T cells in healthy people across ages. A sample-barcoded 5' primer and a J-beta primer mix were used in a second PCR of about 7 to 12 cycles. A single record per CDR3 protein comes from TCRdb applying MiXCR to the 5' RACE reads. Among about 900,000 distinct CDR3 sequences listed, around 62% were seen once. Sequencing used blood. These receptors came from a man aged 25 to 40 in good health.

The chain is built from TRBV24-1 and TRBJ2-5, with D maybe TRBD1 (6 bases). Germline V gene sequence: CDR1 KGHDR, CDR2 SFDVKD. The CDR3 runs 15 residues. With 4 bases removed from V and 1 base from J, the gap between germline ends came to 12 bases. This CDR3 reads CATSDTGQLQETQYF. The CDR3 DNA follows: TGTGCCACCAGTGACACTGGACAGCTCCAAGAGACCCAGTACTTC.

Concerning this clonotype: A much larger clone sits a single nucleotide away, making a read error possible. The chain has TRBV7-9 and TRBJ1-6; unclear D gene. The CDR3 totals 12 residues. Germline V gene sequence: CDR1 SEHNR, CDR2 FQNEAQ (reference sequence). The DNA for the CDR3 is TGTGCCAGCAGCTTAGAGCGTTCACTCCTCCACTTT. Translation gives CASSLERSLLHF.

The chain joins TRBV7-9 to TRBJ2-3; TRBD1 is a possible D gene (5 bases). CDR1 and CDR2 from the germline V gene are SEHNR and FQNEAQ (reference sequence). Between the trimmed V and J ends, which lost 5 bases and 1 base, there was a span of 13 bases. The CDR3 loop spans 15 amino acids. The CDR3 region is CASSARGPGTDTQYF. The DNA of the CDR3 is TGTGCCAGCAGCGCAAGGGGCCCAGGCACAGATACGCAGTATTTT.

The J gene is TRBJ2-1, the V gene TRBV29-1, with TRBD1 as a possible D gene (6 bases). The CDR3 has 13 residues. CDR1 SQVTM and CDR2 ANQGSEA come from the germline V gene. The germline V and J ends were trimmed by 7 bases and 7 bases, with 17 bases remaining between them. CDR3 nucleotide sequence: TGCAGCGCCCTAACAGGGTTTGGTAATGAGCAGTTCTTC. Protein: CSALTGFGNEQFF.

This chain uses TRBV12-3 or TRBV12-4 with TRBJ2-1; D gene unclear. The CDR3 extends over 12 amino acids. V lost 6 bases to trimming and J lost 12 bases, with 15 bases between them. CDR3 sequence (DNA): TGTGCCAGCAGCTTACCTTTAACGGGGCAGTTCTTC. It is translated as CASSLPLTGQFF.

As regards this clonotype: One junction end disagrees with the germline gene, perhaps due to a read error. The chain employs TRBV14 and TRBJ1-3; weak D call: TRBD1 (5 bases). Germline lookup yields CDR1 SGHDN and CDR2 FVKESK. The CDR3 extends over 14 amino acids. CDR3 bases: TGTGCCAGCAGCCAAGCCCGGGGCGGAAACGCCATATATTTT. Protein sequence: CASSQARGGNAIYF.

This clonotype showed up many times. The V call is TRBV7-3, the J call TRBJ2-1; TRBD1 aligns across 8 bases. Trimming took 5 bases from V and 7 from J; bases not matched to a gene: 13. This CDR3 has 16 residues. Per germline, CDR1 SGHTA and CDR2 FQGTGA. CDR3 in DNA: TGTGCCAGCAGCCTGGCCGGACAGGGTTTCGGGAATGAGCAGTTCTTC. Its translation: CASSLAGQGFGNEQFF.

The chain uses TRBV5-6 and TRBJ2-7; 12 positions agree with TRBD2. CDR3 size: 15 residues. Losses at the gene ends were 4 bases for V and 4 bases for J; bases not matched to a gene: 6. Germline assignment: CDR1 SGHDT and CDR2 YYEEEE. The CDR3 nucleotides read TGTGCCAGCAGCAAGACTAGCGGGGGCCTATACGAGCAGTACTTC. Its protein product is CASSKTSGGLYEQYF.

The chain links TRBV12-3 or TRBV12-4 to TRBJ2-7; either TRBD1 or TRBD2 may fit D (5 bases each). Matching the DNA end better, TRBJ2-5 makes the J call doubtful. This CDR3 has 16 residues. CDR3 DNA sequence: TGTGCCAGCAGTTTAGAACTTGTAGAGGGGCCAGAGACCCAGTACTTC. It specifies CASSLELVEGPETQYF.

This sequence joins TRBV12-3 or TRBV12-4 and TRBJ2-4; 8 nucleotides align to TRBD2. The J call may not be correct, given that the DNA end is closer to TRBJ2-5. The CDR3 consists of 17 residues. CDR3 bases: TGTGCCAGCGCGGAAACCAGTGGGGCGGGGGGAGCGGAGACCCAGTACTTC. Its translation is CASAETSGAGGAETQYF.

The V and J genes are TRBV29-1 and TRBJ2-1, with unresolved D. Trimming removed 2 bases at V and 5 bases at J, with 13 bases between. The V gene's germline CDR1 is SQVTM and CDR2 ANQGSEA. CDR3 size: 14 residues. CDR3 nucleotides: TGCAGCGTTGAATCTTGGTACAGTAACAATGAGCAGTTCTTC. Residues: CSVESWYSNNEQFF.

This clonotype was detected a few times. This chain uses TRBV20-1 with TRBJ2-5; 7 nucleotides match TRBD1. The germline CDR1 and CDR2 sequences are DFQATT and SNEGSKA (reference sequence). This CDR3 contains 14 residues. Losses at the gene ends were 8 bases for V and 11 bases for J; bases not matched to a gene: 20. In nucleotides, the CDR3 is TGCAGTTTAAAAGGGGGCCCCAACCGTGGGGAGCAGTACTTC. Translated, it gives CSLKGGPNRGEQYF.

This chain joins TRBV6-1 and TRBJ1-1; TRBD1 agrees at 8 bases. V shed 1 base and J 4 bases; nucleotides not matched to a gene: 5. The germline V gene encodes CDR1 MNHNS and CDR2 SASEGT. The CDR3 contains 15 residues. The CDR3: CASSEVQGAGTEAFF. As DNA, the CDR3 is TGTGCCAGCAGTGAAGTTCAGGGGGCAGGCACTGAAGCTTTCTTT.

The chain is built from TRBV6-1 and TRBJ2-5; the D is unclear. The CDR3 covers 15 residues. Trimming removed 4 bases at V and 1 base at J, with 13 bases between. Germline lookup yields CDR1 MNHNS and CDR2 SASEGT. DNA of the CDR3: TGTGCCAGCAGTGCCATGGGGTGGATCCAAGAGACCCAGTACTTC. It is translated as CASSAMGWIQETQYF.

This clonotype was picked up a small number of times. The chain carries TRBV24-1 and TRBJ2-5, with D possibly matching TRBD1 (5 bases). The CDR3 runs 17 residues. The germline V and J ends were trimmed by 4 bases and 1 base, with 18 bases remaining between them. Germline V gene data show CDR1 as KGHDR and CDR2 as SFDVKD. This CDR3 is CATSDPSRLGLQETQYF. The CDR3 coding sequence is TGTGCCACCAGTGACCCCTCTAGGCTGGGGCTCCAAGAGACCCAGTACTTC.

The V call is TRBV7-2, the J call TRBJ2-1, with D maybe TRBD2 (5 bases). V was cut by 2 bases and J by 8 bases, with 16 bases left in between. The germline gives CDR1 SGHTA, CDR2 FQGNSA. There are 15 residues in the CDR3. This CDR3 reads CASSLQRTGQDEQFF. Here the CDR3 DNA reads TGTGCCAGCAGCTTACAACGGACTGGTCAGGATGAGCAGTTCTTC.

This clonotype has a handful of counts. The rearrangement joins TRBV4-3 to TRBJ2-1; 7 nucleotides line up with TRBD2. CDR1 is LGHNA and CDR2 is YSLEER in the germline V gene. The trim removed 6 bases at V and 8 bases at J, leaving 10 bases unmatched. The CDR3 contains 14 residues. The CDR3 reads CASRDLAGVDEQFF. The DNA of the CDR3 is TGCGCCAGCAGGGACCTCGCGGGGGTGGATGAGCAGTTCTTC.

This CDR3 is CSVLDGLYNSPLHF. CDR3 nucleotides: TGCAGCGTTCTCGACGGCCTTTATAATTCACCCCTCCACTTT. The J gene is TRBJ1-6, the V gene TRBV29-1; D not resolved. From germline, CDR1 is SQVTM and CDR2 ANQGSEA. Deletions cut 5 bases from V and 4 bases from J, with 12 bases between. The CDR3 extends over 14 amino acids. The entire variable domain, with the rest obtained from reference TRBV29-1 and TRBJ1-6, is as follows: SAVISQKPSRDICQRGTSLTIQCQVDSQVTMMFWYRQQPGQSLTLIATANQGSEATYESGFVIDKFPISRPNLTFSTLTVSNMSPEDSSIYLCSVLDGLYNSPLHFGNGTRLTVT.

The rearrangement joins TRBV7-2 to TRBJ1-2; D is undetermined. Between the trimmed V and J ends, which lost 5 bases and 0 bases, there was a span of 10 bases. CDR1 and CDR2 from the germline V gene are SGHTA and FQGNSA. This CDR3 region has 14 residues. The CDR3 sequence: CASSPTNANYGYTF. CDR3 sequence (DNA): TGTGCCAGCAGCCCTACAAACGCTAACTATGGCTACACCTTC.